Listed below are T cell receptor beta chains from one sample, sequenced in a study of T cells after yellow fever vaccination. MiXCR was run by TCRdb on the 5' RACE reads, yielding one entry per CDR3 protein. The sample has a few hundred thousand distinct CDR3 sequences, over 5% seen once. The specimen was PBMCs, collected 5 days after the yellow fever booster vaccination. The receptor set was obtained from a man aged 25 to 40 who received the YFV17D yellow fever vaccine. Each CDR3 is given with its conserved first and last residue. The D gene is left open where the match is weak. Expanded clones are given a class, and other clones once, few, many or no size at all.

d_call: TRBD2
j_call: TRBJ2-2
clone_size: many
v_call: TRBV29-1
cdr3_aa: CSEGGGDPSNTGELFF
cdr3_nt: TGCAGCGAGGGCGGGGGGGATCCCTCGAACACCGGGGAGCTGTTTTTT

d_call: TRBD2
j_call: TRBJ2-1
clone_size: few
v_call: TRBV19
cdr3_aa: CASSMGGLAGGNEQFF
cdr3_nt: TGTGCCAGTAGTATGGGAGGACTAGCGGGAGGGAATGAGCAGTTCTTC

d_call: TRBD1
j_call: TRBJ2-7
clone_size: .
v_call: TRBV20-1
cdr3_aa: CSAPGQGYEQYF
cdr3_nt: TGCAGTGCCCCGGGACAGGGCTACGAGCAGTACTTC

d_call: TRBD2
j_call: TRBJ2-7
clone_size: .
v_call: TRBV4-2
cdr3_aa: CASSQDVAGVSYEQYF
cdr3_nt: TGTGCCAGCAGCCAAGATGTAGCGGGGGTTTCCTACGAGCAGTACTTC

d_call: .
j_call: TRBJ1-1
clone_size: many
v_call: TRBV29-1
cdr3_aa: CSAMGATEAFF
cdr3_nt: TGCAGCGCCATGGGGGCCACTGAAGCTTTCTTT

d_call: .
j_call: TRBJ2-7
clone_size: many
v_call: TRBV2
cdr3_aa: CASTRHSYEQYF
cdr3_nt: TGTGCCAGCACTCGTCACTCCTACGAGCAGTACTTC

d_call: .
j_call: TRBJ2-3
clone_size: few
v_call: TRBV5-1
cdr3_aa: CASSGTGLTDTQYF
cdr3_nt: TGCGCCAGCAGCGGTACGGGACTCACAGATACGCAGTATTTT

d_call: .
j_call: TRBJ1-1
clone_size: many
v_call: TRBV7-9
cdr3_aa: CASSHGQKLNTEAFF
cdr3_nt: TGTGCCAGCAGCCACGGACAGAAATTGAACACTGAAGCTTTCTTT

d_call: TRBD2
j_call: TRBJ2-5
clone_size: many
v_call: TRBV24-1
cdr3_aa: CATAAGTSGRAGETQYF
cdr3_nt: TGTGCCACCGCCGCCGGGACTAGCGGGAGGGCCGGTGAGACCCAGTACTTC

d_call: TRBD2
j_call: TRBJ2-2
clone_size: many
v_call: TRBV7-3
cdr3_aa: CASSLHPGGTGELFF
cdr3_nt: TGTGCCAGCAGCTTACATCCGGGAGGTACCGGGGAGCTGTTTTTT

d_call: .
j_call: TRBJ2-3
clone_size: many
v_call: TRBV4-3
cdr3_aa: CASSQDTDTQYF
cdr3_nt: TGCGCCAGCAGCCAAGACACAGATACGCAGTATTTT

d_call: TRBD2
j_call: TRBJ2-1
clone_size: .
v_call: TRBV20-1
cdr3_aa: CSANGPTSGRINEQFF
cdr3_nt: TGCAGTGCAAACGGGCCCACTAGCGGGAGAATCAATGAGCAGTTCTTC

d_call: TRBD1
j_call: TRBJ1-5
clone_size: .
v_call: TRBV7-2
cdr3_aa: CASSLGDRGPNQPQHF
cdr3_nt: TGTGCCAGCAGCCTAGGGGACAGGGGACCCAATCAGCCCCAGCATTTT